Listed below are T cell receptor beta chains from one sample, sequenced in a study of metastatic and nonmetastatic thyroid tumors. TCRdb re-clonotyped the PCR reads via MiXCR. The data contain over 45,000 clones, approximately 24% of them seen just once; the ten biggest clones take up about 4%. Sequenced material: blood. These receptors were collected from a male donor with papillary thyroid cancer or a benign thyroid nodule (not recorded which). Some clones in this sample may be carry-over from other donors' samples. Both conserved end residues are part of each CDR3. Each record gives: V gene, clone size, D gene, J gene, CDR3 protein, CDR3 DNA. The D gene is left open where the match is weak. Size is stated for part of the rows, as once, few or many counts, or as a class when the clone is expanded.

>TRBV24-1|many|TRBD1|TRBJ2-2
CATRDRGQRDTGELFF
TGTGCCACAAGGGACAGGGGGCAAAGGGACACCGGGGAGCTGTTTTTT
>TRBV6-1|few|TRBD1|TRBJ1-1
CASSFWDRGMNTEAFF
TGTGCCAGCAGCTTCTGGGACAGGGGGATGAACACTGAAGCTTTCTTT
>TRBV5-6|many|TRBD1|TRBJ1-5
CASSRTGHQPQHF
TGTGCCAGCAGCCGGACAGGGCATCAGCCCCAGCATTTT
>TRBV28|many|TRBD2|TRBJ2-7
CASSVEAGEAEQYF
TGTGCCAGCAGCGTGGAAGCGGGAGAGGCCGAGCAGTACTTC
>TRBV6-1|many|TRBD1|TRBJ2-7
CASSAGQGRYEQYF
TGTGCCAGCAGTGCCGGACAGGGGCGGTACGAGCAGTACTTC
>TRBV11-2|many|-|TRBJ2-3
CASSPGGQASTDTQYF
TGTGCCAGCAGCCCCGGGGGTCAGGCTAGCACAGATACGCAGTATTTT
>TRBV3-1|-|-|TRBJ2-1
CASRQAGLQFF
TGTGCAAGCCGCCAAGCGGGTTTACAGTTCTTC
>TRBV4-1|-|-|TRBJ2-3
CASSQWAGKSADTQYF
TGCGCCAGCAGCCAATGGGCAGGAAAATCAGCAGATACGCAGTATTTT
>TRBV20-1|many|TRBD1|TRBJ1-1
CSASGARTGDEAFF
TGCAGTGCTAGTGGTGCTCGAACAGGGGATGAAGCTTTCTTT
>TRBV3-1|-|-|TRBJ2-1
CASSPYVSRIYEQFF
TGTGCCAGCAGCCCGTATGTCTCTAGAATTTATGAGCAGTTCTTC
>TRBV19|-|TRBD1|TRBJ1-2
CASNGLITGDSNYGYTF
TGTGCCAGTAACGGATTAATCACAGGGGACTCCAACTATGGCTACACCTTC
>TRBV6-2/TRBV6-3|few|TRBD2|TRBJ2-1
CASFTSGRAYEQFF
TGTGCCAGCTTTACTAGCGGGAGGGCCTATGAGCAGTTCTTC
>TRBV3-1|-|-|TRBJ2-5
CASQGEGWETQYF
TGTGCCAGCCAAGGAGAGGGATGGGAGACCCAGTACTTC
>TRBV28|many|TRBD1|TRBJ1-5
CASSSALDRGGNQPQHF
TGTGCCAGCAGTTCCGCCCTCGACAGGGGCGGCAATCAGCCCCAGCATTTT
>TRBV7-2|-|-|TRBJ1-1
CASSPPQIMNTEAFF
TGTGCCAGCAGCCCTCCACAGATAATGAACACTGAAGCTTTCTTT
>TRBV29-1|few|-|TRBJ1-2
CSVDGEGTPGYTF
TGCAGCGTTGATGGTGAGGGCACACCTGGCTACACCTTC
>TRBV2|many|TRBD2|TRBJ2-7
CASSEDSGRARYEQYF
TGTGCCAGCAGTGAGGATAGCGGGAGGGCCCGCTACGAGCAGTACTTC
>TRBV19|few|TRBD2|TRBJ2-1
CASARSGSNNEQFF
TGTGCCAGTGCCAGGAGCGGGAGCAACAATGAGCAGTTCTTC
>TRBV7-3|-|-|TRBJ1-1
CASSVQGNTEAFF
TGTGCCAGCAGCGTGCAGGGCAACACTGAAGCTTTCTTT
>TRBV6-1|few|TRBD1|TRBJ1-1
CASRSTPPGGLTEAFF
TGTGCCAGCAGAAGTACCCCACCAGGGGGGCTGACTGAAGCTTTCTTT
>TRBV10-3|many|-|TRBJ1-3
CAIRRTSSGNTIYF
TGTGCCATCAGGCGTACCAGCTCTGGAAACACCATATATTTT
>TRBV25-1|-|-|TRBJ1-4
CASSEWGLGNEKLFF
TGTGCCAGCAGTGAATGGGGTCTGGGTAATGAAAAACTGTTTTTT
>TRBV19|many|-|TRBJ1-5
CAGSIPLKGSSNQPQHF
TGTGCCGGTAGTATCCCCCTAAAGGGGAGTAGCAATCAGCCCCAGCATTTT
>TRBV12-3/TRBV12-4|many|-|TRBJ2-7
CASSLGLAPYEQYF
TGTGCCAGCAGTTTAGGGCTAGCGCCCTACGAGCAGTACTTC
>TRBV11-2|-|-|TRBJ2-7
CASSLGEGVRNEQYF
TGTGCCAGCAGCTTAGGTGAGGGAGTAAGGAACGAGCAGTACTTC
>TRBV7-2|once|TRBD2|TRBJ2-1
CASSLAWTSSYNEQFF
TGTGCTAGCAGCTTAGCCTGGACTAGCTCCTACAATGAGCAGTTCTTC
>TRBV28|many|-|TRBJ1-2
CASWGVNYGYTF
TGTGCCAGTTGGGGGGTTAACTATGGCTACACCTTC
>TRBV28|many|TRBD1|TRBJ1-2
CASSLFKTGSYGYTF
TGTGCCAGCAGTTTATTCAAGACAGGGTCGTATGGCTACACCTTC
>TRBV7-3|many|TRBD1|TRBJ2-1
CASSLRTGDTEQFF
TGTGCCAGCAGCTTACGGACAGGGGACACTGAGCAGTTCTTC
>TRBV4-1|-|-|TRBJ2-7
CASSHQTGRRNEQYF
TGCGCCAGCAGCCACCAAACAGGGCGCAGGAACGAGCAGTACTTC
>TRBV4-3|-|TRBD2|TRBJ2-7
CASSQVRGGRPEQYF
TGCGCCAGCAGCCAAGTCCGGGGCGGGAGGCCCGAGCAGTACTTC
>TRBV6-2/TRBV6-3|many|-|TRBJ1-4
CASSYRGIEKLFF
TGTGCCAGCAGTTACAGGGGGATTGAAAAACTGTTTTTT
>TRBV5-1|-|-|TRBJ2-5
CASSFTQGTETQYF
TGCGCCAGCAGCTTCACACAGGGTACGGAGACCCAGTACTTC
>TRBV24-1|many|TRBD1|TRBJ2-7
CATSSGGLDYEQYF
TGTGCCACCAGTTCAGGGGGTTTAGATTACGAGCAGTACTTC
>TRBV11-2|-|TRBD1|TRBJ1-2
CASSLEGTAYGYTF
TGTGCCAGCAGCCTTGAGGGGACAGCCTATGGCTACACCTTC
>TRBV19|-|-|TRBJ2-7
CASRGWCYEQYF
TGTGCCAGTAGAGGGTGGTGCTACGAGCAGTACTTC
>TRBV30|once|-|TRBJ2-6
CAWSRGAGANVLTF
TGTGCCTGGAGTAGGGGGGCCGGGGCCAACGTCCTGACTTTC
>TRBV5-1|many|TRBD2|TRBJ2-1
CASSPTGTSVDEQFF
TGCGCCAGCAGCCCGACCGGGACTAGTGTTGATGAGCAGTTCTTC
>TRBV12-3/TRBV12-4|many|TRBD1|TRBJ1-6
CASSPNSGGWNSPLHF
TGTGCCAGCAGCCCTAATTCAGGGGGCTGGAATTCACCCCTCCACTTT
>TRBV20-1|-|TRBD2|TRBJ2-1
CSARDLLADDNEQFF
TGCAGTGCTAGAGATCTACTAGCGGACGACAATGAGCAGTTCTTC
>TRBV20-1|-|-|TRBJ2-2
CSANGGGLTGELFF
TGCAGTGCAAACGGTGGGGGGCTGACCGGGGAGCTGTTTTTT